A selection of T cell receptor beta chains follows, all from one sample in a study of radiation and T cells in renal cell carcinoma. The repertoire was sequenced with immunoSEQ multiplex PCR; TCRdb's copy has only in-frame clones and lacks some. The table includes about 78,000 clones, around 89% detected once. This material consisted of blood, taken from a patient whose treatment included radiotherapy and nephrectomy. The receptors come from a woman aged 65 to 85 with renal cell carcinoma. The CDR3 runs from the conserved cysteine through the conserved F or W. A D gene is named only where the DNA matches it firmly. Clone size is not always given. Where it is, it says once, few, many or a class for expanded clones.

TRBV7-2,TRBJ2-5,.,.,CASSLVFHSQETQYF,TGTGCCAGCAGCTTAGTTTTTCACTCCCAAGAGACCCAGTACTTC
TRBV19,TRBJ1-2,.,TRBD1,CASSTRDRAARYTF,TGTGCCAGTAGTACCCGGGACAGGGCGGCCCGCTACACCTTC
TRBV4-2,TRBJ1-1,few,.,CASSQEGTGISGTEAFF,TGTGCCAGCAGCCAAGAAGGTACGGGAATTTCGGGCACTGAAGCTTTCTTT
TRBV30,TRBJ2-5,.,TRBD2,CAWSRGGIETQYF,TGTGCCTGGAGCCGGGGGGGCATAGAGACCCAGTACTTC
TRBV4-2,TRBJ1-1,.,TRBD1,CASSQAGQGMRNTEAFF,TGTGCCAGCAGCCAAGCGGGACAGGGGATGAGGAACACTGAAGCTTTCTTT
TRBV5-1,TRBJ2-3,.,TRBD2,CASRLTSGRITDTQYF,TGCGCCAGCAGACTAACTAGCGGGCGAATCACAGATACGCAGTATTTT
TRBV5-1,TRBJ1-4,.,.,CASSLGSATNEKLFF,TGCGCCAGCAGCTTGGGGTCAGCAACTAATGAAAAACTGTTTTTT
TRBV18,TRBJ2-2,.,.,CASSRGAGELFF,TGTGCCAGCTCACGGGGGGCCGGGGAGCTGTTTTTT
TRBV28,TRBJ2-7,.,.,CASSLWRQPLIHEQYF,TGTGCCAGCAGTTTATGGAGACAGCCCTTAATCCACGAGCAGTACTTC
TRBV7-9,TRBJ2-1,.,.,CASSLGVRGDNEQFF,TGTGCCAGCAGCTTAGGCGTTAGGGGTGACAATGAGCAGTTCTTC
TRBV18,TRBJ2-7,few,.,CASSRGGTYEQYF,TGTGCCAGCTCCCGAGGGGGAACCTACGAGCAGTACTTC
TRBV11-2,TRBJ1-3,.,TRBD1,CASSAQGGYSGNTIYF,TGTGCCAGCAGCGCCCAGGGGGGGTACTCTGGAAACACCATATATTTT
TRBV5-4,TRBJ2-7,.,TRBD2,CASSLELAGSEQYF,TGTGCCAGCAGCTTGGAACTAGCGGGGAGTGAGCAGTACTTC
TRBV14,TRBJ1-2,.,TRBD1,CASSSTGTVSGYTF,TGTGCCAGCAGCTCTACCGGGACAGTAAGCGGCTACACCTTC
TRBV5-6,TRBJ1-3,.,.,CASSLTLSSGNTIYF,TGTGCCAGCAGCTTAACGCTAAGCTCTGGAAACACCATATATTTT
TRBV19,TRBJ2-2,.,TRBD1,CASSAGTGGATGELFF,TGTGCCAGTAGTGCCGGGACAGGGGGCGCAACCGGGGAGCTGTTTTTT
TRBV7-2,TRBJ2-5,.,TRBD2,CASSLTRASGAQETQYF,TGTGCCAGCAGCTTAACGAGGGCTAGCGGGGCCCAAGAGACCCAGTACTTC
TRBV27,TRBJ1-1,.,TRBD1,CASSPWDRRTEAFF,TGTGCCAGCAGTCCCTGGGACAGGAGGACTGAAGCTTTCTTT
TRBV30,TRBJ1-2,.,.,CAWNWVRRDYGYTF,TGTGCCTGGAACTGGGTCAGGAGGGATTATGGCTACACCTTC
TRBV5-1,TRBJ2-3,.,TRBD2,CASSSGLAGGTDTQYF,TGCGCCAGCAGCTCGGGACTAGCGGGGGGCACAGATACGCAGTATTTT
TRBV7-9,TRBJ2-7,.,TRBD1,CASSRDPGQGSREQYF,TGTGCCAGCAGCCGAGACCCCGGACAGGGAAGTAGAGAGCAGTACTTC
TRBV29-1,TRBJ2-7,.,.,CSVNDGSYEQYF,TGCAGCGTAAACGACGGTTCCTACGAGCAGTACTTC
TRBV28,TRBJ2-2,.,.,CASSSPGGPNTGELFF,TGTGCCAGCAGTTCTCCCGGGGGCCCGAACACCGGGGAGCTGTTTTTT
TRBV19,TRBJ2-5,.,TRBD2,CASSPSGGPGETQYF,TGTGCCAGTAGTCCCAGCGGGGGGCCGGGAGAGACCCAGTACTTC
TRBV7-9,TRBJ2-6,.,.,CASSSLAGPRGANVLTF,TGTGCCAGCAGCTCATTGGCAGGACCCCGTGGGGCCAACGTCCTGACTTTC
TRBV18,TRBJ1-2,.,.,CASSPSGANYGYTF,TGTGCCAGCTCACCAAGCGGAGCTAACTATGGCTACACCTTC
TRBV2,TRBJ1-2,.,TRBD1,CASTTGRYGYTF,TGTGCCAGCACGACAGGGAGGTATGGCTACACCTTC
TRBV13,TRBJ2-2,.,.,CASSLKQVNTGELFF,TGTGCCAGCAGCTTAAAACAGGTTAACACCGGGGAGCTGTTTTTT
TRBV13,TRBJ1-3,.,.,CASSLRTTSGNTIYF,TGTGCCAGCAGCTTACGCACCACCTCTGGAAACACCATATATTTT
TRBV10-3,TRBJ2-7,.,TRBD2,CAITSGASGAYEQYF,TGTGCCATCACCTCCGGGGCAAGCGGGGCCTACGAGCAGTACTTC
TRBV6-6,TRBJ1-6,.,TRBD1,CASSYSRDSNSPLHF,TGTGCCAGCAGTTACTCGAGGGACAGTAATTCACCCCTCCACTTT
TRBV5-1,TRBJ2-5,.,TRBD2,CASSFGLAGGPETQYF,TGCGCCAGCAGCTTCGGACTAGCGGGGGGGCCGGAGACCCAGTACTTC
TRBV30,TRBJ1-2,.,TRBD1,CAWVPTGGFPNYGYTF,TGTGCCTGGGTTCCGACAGGGGGATTCCCTAACTATGGCTACACCTTC
TRBV6-1,TRBJ2-5,.,.,CASSPEGASMVQYF,TGTGCCAGCAGCCCGGAGGGAGCTTCAATGGTCCAGTACTTC
TRBV7-2,TRBJ1-5,.,.,CASSLETYSNQPQHF,TGTGCCAGCAGCTTAGAGACCTATAGCAATCAGCCCCAGCATTTT
TRBV6-5,TRBJ1-3,.,.,CASSYSGGARGNTIYF,TGTGCCAGCAGTTACTCAGGGGGGGCGCGTGGAAACACCATATATTTT
TRBV5-1,TRBJ2-7,.,.,CASSLQGREQYF,TGCGCCAGCAGTCTACAGGGAAGGGAGCAGTACTTC
TRBV19,TRBJ1-3,.,.,CASSIDKGSGNTIYF,TGTGCCAGTAGTATCGACAAAGGGTCTGGAAACACCATATATTTT
TRBV7-9,TRBJ2-5,.,.,CASRDGPGTQYF,TGTGCCAGCAGGGACGGCCCGGGGACCCAGTACTTC
TRBV10-3,TRBJ2-1,.,TRBD2,CAISDTSGGLPSYNEQFF,TGTGCCATCAGTGATACTAGCGGGGGACTTCCCAGCTACAATGAGCAGTTCTTC
TRBV7-2,TRBJ1-4,.,.,CASSLRWGNEKLFF,TGTGCCAGCAGCTTACGCTGGGGTAATGAAAAACTGTTTTTT
TRBV7-2,TRBJ1-3,.,.,CASSQSGTRYSGNTIYF,TGTGCCAGCAGCCAGTCCGGGACCAGATACTCTGGAAACACCATATATTTT
TRBV27,TRBJ1-2,.,TRBD1,CASTRTGGLPNGYTF,TGTGCCAGCACCCGGACAGGGGGTCTACCCAATGGCTACACCTTC
TRBV7-8,TRBJ1-5,.,.,CASSLAPGSNQPQHF,TGTGCCAGCAGCTTAGCGCCTGGTAGCAATCAGCCCCAGCATTTT
TRBV9,TRBJ1-1,.,TRBD1,CASSVGQGFGDTEAFF,TGTGCCAGCAGCGTGGGACAGGGTTTTGGGGACACTGAAGCTTTCTTT
TRBV10-1,TRBJ2-7,.,.,CATRRGFNEQYF,TGCGCCACCCGTCGGGGCTTCAACGAGCAGTACTTC
TRBV9,TRBJ2-3,.,.,CASSVRLTDTQYF,TGTGCCAGCAGCGTCCGTCTGACGGATACGCAGTATTTT